The following is a T cell receptor (beta chain) sequence with its context. Antigen: not known. At one of its ends the junction is not consistent with the germline gene, which may arise from a read error. The data stem from a study of T-cell reconstitution after alpha-beta-depleted transplantation in children. Unique molecular identifiers were used in preparing the TCRbeta library. In TCRdb, the PCR reads were re-called with MiXCR into one record per CDR3 protein. The data hold about 240,000 distinct CDR3 sequences, with about a quarter observed a single time. Per the germline V gene, CDR1 is SNHLY and CDR2 is FYNNEI. This CDR3 has 15 amino acids. The study, taken as a whole, reports: Certain patients had high TCRbeta diversity at day 60, and it came from recipient T cells and thymic progenitors that survived. The authors attributed T-cell counts and diversity one year after transplant mostly to newly produced T cells.

The chain carries TRBV2 and TRBJ2-1; 7 bases map to TRBD2. The sequence came from a girl aged 2 to 9 with Fanconi anemia, due to receive a stem cell transplant. The starting material was PBMCs, obtained before TCRalphabeta/CD19-depleted stem cell transplant. The CDR3 reads CASSDVAQTSILKLF. The CDR3 DNA reads TGTGCCAGCAGTGATGTTGCCCAGACTAGCATTCTTAAGCTCTTC.